These 14 T cell receptor beta chains share one sample of origin, sequenced in a study of T cells in localized non-small cell lung cancer. Measured with immunoSEQ multiplex PCR; TCRdb has only the in-frame clones, and not every one. The sample contains around 26,000 clones, 80% to 95% of which appear only once. The sample was peripheral blood, taken before any cancer treatment. These receptors were collected from a woman aged 40 to 75 with stage I lung adenocarcinoma.

The V call is TRBV5-4, the J call TRBJ1-1; 11 nucleotides align to TRBD1. Germline loops: CDR1 SGHNT, CDR2 YYREEE (reference sequence). This CDR3 spans 16 amino acids. V was pared by 6 bases and J by 1 base, with 8 bases of the junction left unmatched. CDR3 sequence reads: CASTMDRGRRNTEAFF. CDR3 in DNA: TGTGCCAGCACTATGGACAGGGGGCGTAGGAACACTGAAGCTTTCTTT.

This clone has a single count. The rearrangement links TRBV5-1 to TRBJ2-5; 11 bases are shared with TRBD2. CDR1 is SGHRS and CDR2 is YFSETQ in the germline V gene. V lost 0 bases and J lost 4; bases outside the gene matches: 11. This CDR3 is built from 18 residues. The CDR3, as DNA: TGCGCCAGCAGCTTGGAGGGAGCTAGCGGGAGGCCGGGAGAGACCCAGTACTTC. Translation: CASSLEGASGRPGETQYF.

This chain connects TRBV6-6 to TRBJ1-1; D not resolved. CDR3 length: 14 residues. V gave up 6 bases and J gave up 7 bases, with 18 bases separating them. Germline V gene lookup returns CDR1 MNHNY and CDR2 SVGAGI (reference sequence). The CDR3 DNA sequence: TGTGCCAGCAGCCCTACGCCCATTGGGTATGAAGCTTTCTTT. Protein product: CASSPTPIGYEAFF.

The rearrangement links TRBV7-8 to TRBJ2-2; the D is unclear. The V end lost 1 base, the J end lost 5 bases, and 11 bases lay between the germline ends. The CDR3 runs to 15 residues. Germline V gives CDR1 SGHVS, CDR2 FQNEAQ. This CDR3 reads CASSLVNLPTGELFF. CDR3 DNA sequence: TGTGCCAGCAGCTTAGTAAACTTACCAACCGGGGAGCTGTTTTTT.

V is TRBV19 and J is TRBJ1-3; 9 bases line up with TRBD1. Germline-derived CDR1 and CDR2 are LNHDA and SQIVND (reference sequence). The CDR3 is made up of 16 amino acids. Trimming took 5 bases from V and 0 from J; bases not matched to a gene: 5. The CDR3 protein is CASSVGQGRSGNTIYF. The DNA for the CDR3 is TGTGCCAGTAGTGTTGGACAGGGGCGCTCTGGAAACACCATATATTTT.

Remarks on this clone: The same CDR3 arises from other DNA sequences in this sample as well. The chain links TRBV5-1 to TRBJ2-1; D not certain. The V end was cut by 0 bases, the J end by 8 bases, with 6 bases between. The germline CDR1 and CDR2 sequences are SGHRS and YFSETQ. The CDR3 consists of 12 residues. For the CDR3, the DNA is TGCGCCAGCAGCTTGGTAGGTTATGAGCAGTTCTTC. This translates into CASSLVGYEQFF.

This rearrangement joins TRBV4-3 to TRBJ2-5; no definite D call. Germline lookup yields CDR1 LGHNA and CDR2 YSLEER. Deletions cut 0 bases from V and 4 bases from J, with 15 bases between. CDR3 length equals 16 residues. The CDR3: CASSQDIRVLRETQYF. The CDR3 DNA follows: TGCGCCAGCAGCCAAGATATCAGAGTTCTCAGAGAGACCCAGTACTTC.

V is TRBV6-6 and J is TRBJ1-1; D is unclear. This CDR3 comprises 12 residues. With 5 bases removed from V and 9 bases from J, the gap between germline ends came to 13 bases. Germline CDR1 MNHNY, CDR2 SVGAGI (reference sequence). CDR3 coding DNA: TGTGCCAGCAGTCCCCCCCAGGTGAAAGCTTTCTTT. It is translated as CASSPPQVKAFF.

The chain is built from TRBV30 and TRBJ2-7; tentative D call: TRBD2 (6 bases). The CDR3 sequence is 14 residues long. Germline CDR1 is GTSNPN and CDR2 is SVGIG (reference sequence). Between the trimmed V and J ends, which lost 2 bases and 4 bases, there was a span of 15 bases. For the CDR3, the DNA is TGTGCCTGGAGTCGGGAGCTTACCATTTACGAGCAGTACTTC. Translated, it gives CAWSRELTIYEQYF.

This clone was detected a few times. Within the sample, other DNA sequences also encode this same CDR3. The chain employs TRBV18 and TRBJ2-5; D ambiguous. V was trimmed by 3 bases and J by 2 bases, leaving 7 bases between them. The CDR3 consists of 13 residues. Germline assignment: CDR1 KGHSH and CDR2 LQKENI. The CDR3 DNA sequence: TGTGCCAGCTCACCGGGGTTGCAAGAGACCCAGTACTTC. Amino acid sequence: CASSPGLQETQYF.

This sequence joins TRBV7-6 and TRBJ2-3; 8 nucleotides line up with TRBD2. Germline trimming cut 5 bases from V and 1 base from J; bases unmatched to any gene: 11. The CDR3 has 17 residues. Germline lookup yields CDR1 SGHVS and CDR2 FNYEAQ. For the CDR3, the DNA is TGTGCCAGCAGCCCTGTGCAAGGTAGCGGGGGCACAGATACGCAGTATTTT. Encoded protein: CASSPVQGSGGTDTQYF.

CDR3 protein: CASSLDSASGEQYF. The CDR3 region has the DNA TGTGCCAGCAGCTTGGATTCCGCCTCGGGGGAGCAGTACTTC. The rearrangement joins TRBV5-4 to TRBJ2-7; possibly TRBD2 for D (5 bases). The germline V gene encodes CDR1 SGHNT and CDR2 YYREEE (reference sequence). V was clipped by 0 bases and J by 7 bases, with 14 bases between them. CDR3 length equals 14 residues.

The V and J genes are TRBV29-1 and TRBJ1-3; no firm D call. With 5 bases removed from V and 2 bases from J, the gap between germline ends came to 13 bases. Germline V gives CDR1 SQVTM, CDR2 ANQGSEA. The CDR3 extends over 14 amino acids. CDR3 bases: TGCAGCGTTCTAAAGTCCGGGACTGGAAACACCATATATTTT. Its translation: CSVLKSGTGNTIYF.

The chain couples TRBV5-5 to TRBJ1-4; TRBD1 matches at 8 bases. CDR1 is SGHKS, CDR2 YYEKEE, per germline (reference sequence). V lost 4 bases, J lost 8 bases, and 13 bases stayed unmatched. The CDR3 covers 16 residues. The CDR3 nucleotides read TGTGCCAGCAGCACCGTTGGTGGGACAGGTTTGGAAAAACTGTTTTTT. Its translation: CASSTVGGTGLEKLFF.